This is a list of T cell receptor beta chains from one sample in a study of blood T cell repertoires in COVID-19. Only in-frame clones appear in the TCRdb table, and some are missing; sequencing was by immunoSEQ multiplex PCR. The sample yields 350,000 to 450,000 clones, around 91% seen once. Sequenced material: peripheral blood. These receptors were collected from a woman aged 40-49 years with COVID-19, enrolled during active disease. CDR3s include the opening cysteine and the closing phenylalanine or tryptophan. A D gene is named only where the DNA matches it firmly. Size is stated for part of the rows, as once, few or many counts, or as a class when the clone is expanded.

TRBJ2-1 - TRBD2 TRBV30 CASSGRTSDEQFF TGTGCCTCTAGCGGGAGGACTTCGGATGAGCAGTTCTTC
TRBJ2-3 once TRBD1 TRBV5-4 CASSYRGDGPDTQYF TGTGCCAGCAGCTACAGGGGAGATGGCCCAGATACGCAGTATTTT
TRBJ2-7 - TRBD1 TRBV6-2/TRBV6-3 CASSYGTGFTYEQYF TGTGCCAGCAGTTACGGGACAGGGTTTACCTACGAGCAGTACTTC
TRBJ2-3 once TRBD2 TRBV7-2 CASTISGGSTQYF TGTGCCAGCACCATCTCGGGGGGGAGTACGCAGTATTTT
TRBJ2-5 - - TRBV7-9 CASTSPPQGGETQYF TGTGCCAGCACCTCCCCCCCCCAGGGAGGAGAGACCCAGTACTTC
TRBJ2-5 - TRBD2 TRBV5-1 CASSRTSGETQYF TGCGCCAGCAGCAGGACTAGCGGGGAGACCCAGTACTTC
TRBJ2-1 - - TRBV7-3 CASSLQSPTVNNEQFF TGTGCCAGCAGCTTGCAATCCCCGACAGTGAACAATGAGCAGTTCTTC
TRBJ1-1 - TRBD1 TRBV5-5 CASSFWTGPNTEAFF TGTGCCAGCAGCTTTTGGACAGGCCCGAACACTGAAGCTTTCTTT
TRBJ1-6 - TRBD1 TRBV28 CASRRDPGQNSPLHF TGTGCCAGCAGGAGAGATCCGGGACAGAATTCACCCCTCCACTTT
TRBJ1-6 - TRBD1 TRBV10-3 CAIRGQEFSPLHF TGTGCCATCAGAGGACAGGAGTTTTCACCCCTCCACTTT